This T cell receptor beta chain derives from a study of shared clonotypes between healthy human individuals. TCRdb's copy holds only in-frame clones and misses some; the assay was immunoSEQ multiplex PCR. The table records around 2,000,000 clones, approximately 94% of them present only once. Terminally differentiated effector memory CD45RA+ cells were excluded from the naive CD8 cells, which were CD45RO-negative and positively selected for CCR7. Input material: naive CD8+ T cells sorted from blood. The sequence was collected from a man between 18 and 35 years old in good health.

This CDR3 is CSVESRAQAAIYNEQFF. The DNA of the CDR3 is TGCAGCGTTGAAAGCCGGGCCCAAGCGGCTATCTACAATGAGCAGTTCTTC. This sequence joins TRBV29-1 and TRBJ2-1; maybe TRBD2 (5 bases). This CDR3 is 17 amino acids long. V shed 2 bases and J shed 3 bases, with 20 bases lying between them. Per germline, CDR1 SQVTM and CDR2 ANQGSEA.